This T cell receptor (beta chain) stems from a study of shared clonotypes between healthy human individuals. CD8 cells classed as naive were CD45RO-negative and positively selected for CCR7, excluding terminally differentiated effector memory CD45RA+ cells. Using immunoSEQ multiplex PCR, the repertoire was profiled, and TCRdb retains in-frame clones only, with some absent. The top ten hold 1.5% to 2% of the sample, which has approximately 1.9 million clones, 93% seen once. This clone was detected only a few times. Other DNA sequences in this specimen translate into the identical CDR3. V was pared by 7 bases and J by 0 bases, with 9 bases between. Germline CDR1 PRHDT, CDR2 FYEKMQ (reference sequence). This CDR3 region has 13 residues.

Sequencing input: naive CD8+ T cells from PBMCs. The rearrangement links TRBV13 to TRBJ1-1, with D possibly TRBD1 on 5 matching bases. This sequence was found in a young man in good health. Some clones in this sample may be carry-over from other donors' samples. Here the CDR3 DNA reads TGTGCCAGCAAAAACAGGTTGAACACTGAAGCTTTCTTT. Amino acids: CASKNRLNTEAFF.